The source of this T cell receptor (beta chain) is a study of cytomegalovirus exposure and HLA in healthy donors (dated by TCRdb to about 2017). Describing the broader study: According to an earlier analysis of a few hundred of the donors, some 180 million T cells yielded 100 million or so unique TCR beta sequences and roughly 280 Gb of sequence data. An early release that covered around 590 HLA-typed donors contained approximately 300 gigabases of sequencing data and tens of millions of unique TCR sequences. Of the 300 to 450 genotyped donors, approximately 80% were placed in the genetic ancestry cluster associated with self-reported Caucasian donors. The study was designed to test whether signatures of past pathogen exposure could be identified by cataloging public T cell receptors. Using immunosequencing, the study profiled T cell repertoires from some 670 subjects and related those repertoires to cytomegalovirus serostatus. In addition to the first cohort of 500 to 850 subjects, a separate validation cohort of 130 or so different subjects was used. The study combined high-throughput TCR immunosequencing, statistical association of individual TCRs with disease status, and machine learning to predict cytomegalovirus infection status. A later analysis re-analyzed previously published TCR beta repertoires from 666 donors and added high-resolution HLA genotyping to study TCR occurrence patterns. In the later analysis, no new phenotypic data were used to find candidate immune exposures; instead, reliance was placed on TCR beta sequences and their occurrence across donors. To decide whether each TCR beta V gene segment behaved as functional or pseudogenic, an earlier analysis of some 580 of the donors relied on high-throughput TCR beta sequencing. Donor age, sex, ethnicity and CMV serostatus were compiled alongside the repertoire data. In a later genetic analysis, genome-wide SNP genotypes for about 60% of the 666 donors were used, and that subset was treated as a discovery cohort. Every repertoire in the discovery cohort had been generated on one and the same sequencing platform. HLA typing covered class I and class II loci at four-digit resolution. Typing coverage differed by locus: A, B, C, DRB1 and DQB1 were typed in about 629-640 donors, DQA1 in roughly 500, DPA1 in approximately 600, and DPB1 in just under 490. Several DR-DQ haplotypes were handled as single units for association and clustering because linkage in the cohort was strong. Among a few hundred genotyped donors of the cohort, an average of about 240,000 unique TCR beta nucleotide sequences were sequenced per donor, roughly a sixth of them non-productive.

The cohort was made up of roughly 670 healthy bone marrow donors. At the time of sampling, every cohort member was nominally healthy, though immune exposures that went unrecorded were likely present. The donor tested CMV seropositive and was one of the 289 seropositive cohort members. A peripheral blood sample was provided by each donor, and peripheral blood mononuclear cells were used for TCR beta sequencing. The Qiagen DNeasy Blood Extraction Kit was used to extract genomic DNA from the blood cell samples. The library relied on the immunoSEQ multiplex PCR assay. The multiplex PCR relied on a mix of 60 forward primers for TCR Vbeta segments and 13 reverse primers for TCR Jbeta segments. The CDR3 region of rearranged TCR beta genes was amplified from genomic DNA with a multiplex PCR assay. The amplified TCR beta libraries were sequenced on the Illumina HiSeq System as 87-base-pair reads. The published analysis was carried out like this. In a later analysis, tens of millions of unique TCR beta chains were counted across the 500 to 850 repertoires, and roughly 11 million of these chains were shared by at least two donors. To remove PCR and sequencing errors, raw reads were error-corrected and collapsed into unique sequences using a nearest-neighbor algorithm that merged closely related sequences. V, D and J gene segments were assigned by aligning CDR3 sequences to IMGT reference sequences. For a sequence to be retained, a match of at least six nucleotides to both a V gene segment and a J gene segment was required. Rearrangements were classified as productive when the CDR3 lacked stop codons and remained in frame with V and J, and all other rearrangements were classified as non-productive. CDR3 was defined according to IMGT convention as the region running from the second conserved V-encoded cysteine to the conserved J-encoded phenylalanine. The earlier analysis of fewer than 700 of the donors excluded sequences that lacked an unambiguous match to a single V gene segment. In an earlier analysis of 450 to 700 of the donors, V segments were called functional above 56.7% productive rearrangements and were called segregating when the between-donor standard deviation exceeded 5%. To diagnose cytomegalovirus status from the catalog of TCR beta chain sequences, a statistical classification framework was built. A later analysis assigned V and J genes by comparing TCR nucleotide sequences with IMGT/GENE-DB human TR gene sequences. The TCRdist pipeline was used in a later analysis to assign CDR3 sequences and most-parsimonious VDJ recombination scenarios. In a later analysis, each TCR beta chain was defined by its CDR3 amino acid sequence together with its V-gene family, and reads lacking a unique V-gene family were excluded. To address suspected cross-contamination and a sequencing artifact, a later analysis removed around 590 highly shared, low-generation-probability nucleotide sequences. A later analysis calculated a clonal expansion index for each public chain from normalized within-repertoire ranks of inferred template counts. A later analysis computed generation probabilities with a VDJ recombination model fitted to out-of-frame rearrangements, and checked the results against IGoR. In a later analysis, TCR-TCR, TCR-HLA and TCR-CMV co-occurrence was scored with hypergeometric tests, and a repertoire-size bias correction was applied to TCR pairs. In a later analysis, false discovery rates were estimated by permuting HLA or CMV assignments 20 times. In a later analysis, co-occurring TCRs were grouped using DBSCAN, with TCRdist sequence similarity added in when clustering inside HLA-allele-positive subsets. For co-occurrence clustering, repertoires with fewer than 30,000 or more than 120,000 public chains were excluded, along with a handful of repertoires with anomalous nucleotide sharing. TCRdb provides this immuneACCESS table in a form limited to in-frame rearrangements. Some clones are lacking; in checked studies, under half of them reflect an unresolved V gene, and why the rest are absent is not known. V, J and clone size were drawn from that table, and D and trimming were deduced from the DNA. Present in this sample are about 150,000 clones, around 79% of which were seen just once. The top ten clones comprise 3% of the sample.

Overall study results and their limits: In a later analysis, HLA-associated TCR beta chains showed more clonal expansion and lower generation probabilities than non-associated chains that were equally common. A later analysis associated about 17,000 TCR beta sequences with specific HLA alleles at a false discovery rate of 0.05. While some public TCRs were present in many individuals, most TCR sequences turned up only very rarely across donors. The classifier was reported to diagnose cytomegalovirus status with high specificity and sensitivity in both the original cohort and the validation cohort. Sequencing depth was assumed to be roughly uniform across donors in the presence/absence analyses, though that assumption may not hold. In this cohort, only TCR beta chains were sequenced, and detectable features were limited by the absence of alpha or paired-chain data. According to a later analysis, most CMV-associated TCR beta chains appeared to be HLA-restricted, and the HLA associations seemed to be driven largely by CMV exposure. The study gave a list of 150 to 200 TCR beta chains associated with cytomegalovirus. An earlier analysis of some 590 of the donors showed that most TCR beta V segments appeared in productive rearrangements either about 87% or about 30% of the time, which broadly matched IMGT annotations. In vitro tests confirmed that three of the cytomegalovirus-associated TCR beta chains recognize cytomegalovirus antigens. Because the 87-base-pair reads could not distinguish some IMGT-functional V segments, including TRBV6-2 and TRBV6-3, those segments were excluded. Because counts were too low, approximately 15 rarely observed V segments, including chromosome 9 orphons, were excluded from the earlier analysis of around 590 of the donors. The authors suggested that the approach could potentially be generalized to other disease states and immunological phenotypes. When HLA alleles, especially DR and DQ, strongly co-occurred, TCR associations were difficult to assign to individual alleles. A later analysis found that TCR association rates varied across HLA loci, with DRB1 alleles showing the most associated TCRs and HLA-C alleles the fewest. Because HLA typing was unavailable for some donors at each locus, only the typed subset was used in association tests. For the cohort, immune exposure information was limited to CMV serostatus. An association between a missense DCLRE1C variant and V-gene and J-gene trimming of TCR beta chains was found in a later genetic analysis and replicated in an independent cohort. The sequencing pipeline was judged likely to have produced a cluster of highly shared sequence variants as a technical artifact. A later genetic analysis reported fewer N-insertions in productive TCRs among donors in an Asian-associated ancestry cluster than the roughly 620-donor mean. A further reported finding was that TCR beta sequences accurately predicted the HLA-A and HLA-B alleles for most subjects in the first cohort. Linkage disequilibrium might explain the correlated functional status among segregating V segments, but an unknown experimental factor could not be ruled out. A later analysis reported that several top co-occurrence clusters appeared linked to parvovirus B19, influenza, CMV and Epstein-Barr virus.

In regard to this clone: The clone's antigen remains unknown. The sample holds no much larger clone one base away, and base qualities are not on file.

V loses 5 bases of germline sequence and J loses 1 base, and the interval between the two ends is 10 bases. CDR1 and CDR2 are read off the germline V gene as MGHRA and YSYEKL. Reading from cysteine to phenylalanine, the CDR3 counts 14 amino acids. The entry retains the CDR3 DNA only, 42 bases that are in frame from base 1. The sample comprised PBMCs. This receptor was identified in a man aged 40-55 years in good health and CMV-seropositive. This sequence uses TRBV4-1 and TRBJ2-3, with TRBD2 tentatively as D gene (5 bases match). The CDR3 loop reads CASSDRTGTDTQYF. The nucleotide sequence reads as follows: TGCGCCAGCAGCGACCGGACTGGCACAGATACGCAGTATTTT.